The clone carrying this T cell receptor beta chain was detected only a few times. A junction boundary mismatches the germline segment, possibly from a read error. Other DNA sequences in this specimen translate into the identical CDR3. This entry is derived from a study of cytomegalovirus exposure and HLA in healthy donors. Turning to the study itself: An earlier analysis identified 117 million unique TCR beta sequences in about 170 million T cells.

The length of the CDR3 is 11 residues. Per germline, CDR1 SEHNR and CDR2 FQNEAQ (reference sequence). Primers for the PCR totalled 60 Vbeta and 13 Jbeta. Some clones are missing from TCRdb's copy, which holds only in-frame ones; the method was immunoSEQ multiplex PCR. The sample comprises 150,000 to 200,000 clones, roughly 85% of which are singletons, and 1% rests with the top ten. Sequencing was performed on PBMCs. V is TRBV7-9 and J is TRBJ1-4; D not resolved. The TCR originated in a boy aged 2 to 10 in good health and CMV-seronegative. CDR3 sequence reads: CSSSPNEKLFF. The CDR3 coding sequence is TGTTCCAGCAGCCCAAATGAAAAACTGTTTTTT.